These T cell receptor beta chains were read from a single sample in a study of T cells in Graves' hyperthyroidism and ophthalmopathy. TCRdb re-called the multiplex PCR reads through MiXCR, storing one row per CDR3 protein. The table includes hundreds of thousands of distinct CDR3 sequences, roughly 15% detected once. Sequenced input: blood. The source of these receptors is a woman in her 40s with Graves' ophthalmopathy. Each CDR3 is given with its conserved first and last residue. Each record gives: V gene, clone size, J gene, D gene, CDR3 DNA, CDR3 protein. The D gene is left open where the match is weak. Size tells how often a clone was seen (once, few, many) or the class of an expanded clone, and some rows leave it out.

v_gene: TRBV4-3
abundance: -
j_gene: TRBJ1-1
d_gene: -
CDR3nt: TGCGCCAGCAGCCAAGAGGTACGGAACACTGAAGCTTTCTTT
CDR3aa: CASSQEVRNTEAFF

v_gene: TRBV30
abundance: -
j_gene: TRBJ2-5
d_gene: TRBD1
CDR3nt: TGTGCCTGGGAACAGGGGGGCGGAGAGACCCAGTACTTC
CDR3aa: CAWEQGGGETQYF

v_gene: TRBV12-3/TRBV12-4
abundance: many
j_gene: TRBJ1-6
d_gene: -
CDR3nt: TGTGCCAGCAGCCTACAGGGTATTGATTCACCCCTCCACTTT
CDR3aa: CASSLQGIDSPLHF

v_gene: TRBV20-1
abundance: many
j_gene: TRBJ2-7
d_gene: -
CDR3nt: TGCAGTGCTAGAGATTTAGGACAGGAGCAGTACTTC
CDR3aa: CSARDLGQEQYF

v_gene: TRBV4-2
abundance: -
j_gene: TRBJ2-7
d_gene: TRBD1
CDR3nt: TGTGCCAGCAGCCGCGGACAGGGGCTTTTATACGAGCAGTACTTC
CDR3aa: CASSRGQGLLYEQYF

v_gene: TRBV12-3/TRBV12-4
abundance: few
j_gene: TRBJ2-1
d_gene: TRBD1
CDR3nt: TGTGCCAGCAGAGACGACCGGGACAGGGGACATGAGCAGTTCTTC
CDR3aa: CASRDDRDRGHEQFF

v_gene: TRBV7-2
abundance: many
j_gene: TRBJ1-1
d_gene: TRBD1
CDR3nt: TGTGCCAGCAGCCCCTCGACAGGGCTGAACACTGAAGCTTTCTTT
CDR3aa: CASSPSTGLNTEAFF

v_gene: TRBV6-1
abundance: many
j_gene: TRBJ1-3
d_gene: -
CDR3nt: TGTGCCAGCAGTGAAGCGTCAGTAAAAGCTGGAAACACCATATATTTT
CDR3aa: CASSEASVKAGNTIYF

v_gene: TRBV20-1
abundance: many
j_gene: TRBJ1-5
d_gene: TRBD1
CDR3nt: TGCAGTGCTAGCGCCGGGACAGTCAATCAGCCCCAGCATTTT
CDR3aa: CSASAGTVNQPQHF

v_gene: TRBV6-2/TRBV6-3
abundance: many
j_gene: TRBJ2-7
d_gene: TRBD2
CDR3nt: TGTGCCAGCAGTTACTCGGGTACTAGCGGGCTTTCCTACGAGCAGTACTTC
CDR3aa: CASSYSGTSGLSYEQYF

v_gene: TRBV6-1
abundance: -
j_gene: TRBJ1-1
d_gene: -
CDR3nt: TGTGCCAGCAGTGAATATGACCGGGCTTTCTTT
CDR3aa: CASSEYDRAFF

v_gene: TRBV4-1
abundance: many
j_gene: TRBJ2-7
d_gene: -
CDR3nt: TGCGCCAGCAGCCAATCCTCCGGGGCTACGAACTACGAGCAGTACTTC
CDR3aa: CASSQSSGATNYEQYF

v_gene: TRBV6-1
abundance: many
j_gene: TRBJ2-4
d_gene: -
CDR3nt: TGTGCCAGCAGATGGTCGCTAGTCGGCGGCATTCAGTACTTC
CDR3aa: CASRWSLVGGIQYF

v_gene: TRBV6-1
abundance: -
j_gene: TRBJ2-2
d_gene: TRBD2
CDR3nt: TGTGCCAGCAGGGATAATAGGCCGGGACTAGCGGGACACACCGGGGAGCTGTTTTTT
CDR3aa: CASRDNRPGLAGHTGELFF

v_gene: TRBV18
abundance: -
j_gene: TRBJ2-7
d_gene: -
CDR3nt: TGTGCCAGCTCAGAAAGGGACGGAAGCTCCTACGAGCAGTACTTC
CDR3aa: CASSERDGSSYEQYF

v_gene: TRBV25-1
abundance: many
j_gene: TRBJ1-2
d_gene: TRBD1
CDR3nt: TGTGCCAGCAGTGAGGAGGGGGCGAGCTACTATGGCTACACCTTC
CDR3aa: CASSEEGASYYGYTF

v_gene: TRBV6-1
abundance: -
j_gene: TRBJ2-7
d_gene: -
CDR3nt: TGTGCCAGCAGAAACTTTCCCGTTGGCCGCGAGCAGTACTTC
CDR3aa: CASRNFPVGREQYF

v_gene: TRBV4-1
abundance: -
j_gene: TRBJ2-7
d_gene: -
CDR3nt: TGCGCCAGCAGCCCCCAGGACCAACCCACCTACGAGCAGTACTTC
CDR3aa: CASSPQDQPTYEQYF

v_gene: TRBV12-5
abundance: many
j_gene: TRBJ2-7
d_gene: -
CDR3nt: TGTGCTAGTGGAACCTGGGGGGCCTACGAGCAGTACTTC
CDR3aa: CASGTWGAYEQYF

v_gene: TRBV29-1
abundance: few
j_gene: TRBJ1-2
d_gene: TRBD1
CDR3nt: TGCAGCGCCCCGGGGGGGACAGGGGACGTTGGCTACACCTTC
CDR3aa: CSAPGGTGDVGYTF

v_gene: TRBV20-1
abundance: -
j_gene: TRBJ2-2
d_gene: TRBD1
CDR3nt: TGCAGTGCAAATCCGGGACAGGGGAGGCCCGGGGAGCTGTTTTTT
CDR3aa: CSANPGQGRPGELFF

v_gene: TRBV6-2/TRBV6-3
abundance: few
j_gene: TRBJ1-1
d_gene: TRBD1
CDR3nt: TGTGCCAGCAGTTACTCTTACCTTTGGGACAGGACTAACACTGAAGCTTTCTTT
CDR3aa: CASSYSYLWDRTNTEAFF

v_gene: TRBV27
abundance: -
j_gene: TRBJ2-7
d_gene: -
CDR3nt: TGTGCCACGGCGAGGCGAACTTCCTACGAGCAGTACTTC
CDR3aa: CATARRTSYEQYF

v_gene: TRBV20-1
abundance: -
j_gene: TRBJ1-3
d_gene: TRBD1
CDR3nt: TGCAGTGCTAGCCCTACCTGGACAGGGGAAAGGGTTAGTGGAAACACCATATATTTT
CDR3aa: CSASPTWTGERVSGNTIYF

v_gene: TRBV11-2
abundance: few
j_gene: TRBJ1-2
d_gene: -
CDR3nt: TGTGCCAGCAGCTCCCTTGGCTCGGGTGGCTACACCTTC
CDR3aa: CASSSLGSGGYTF

v_gene: TRBV30
abundance: many
j_gene: TRBJ2-5
d_gene: TRBD2
CDR3nt: TGTGCCTGGAGTGGTTTACTGCGGGAGGGCCACCAAGAGACCCAGTACTTC
CDR3aa: CAWSGLLREGHQETQYF

v_gene: TRBV19
abundance: few
j_gene: TRBJ2-4
d_gene: -
CDR3nt: TGTGCCAGTAGTGTATCCCCGGGGAAGATAGCCAAAAACATTCAGTACTTC
CDR3aa: CASSVSPGKIAKNIQYF

v_gene: TRBV28
abundance: many
j_gene: TRBJ1-1
d_gene: -
CDR3nt: TGTGCCAGCAGTCCCCCCATCAGGGAAGCTTTCTTT
CDR3aa: CASSPPIREAFF

v_gene: TRBV4-3
abundance: -
j_gene: TRBJ1-1
d_gene: -
CDR3nt: TGCGCCAGCAGCCAAGATGCTGGGGGGGATTATCCTGAAGCTTTCTTT
CDR3aa: CASSQDAGGDYPEAFF

v_gene: TRBV4-3
abundance: many
j_gene: TRBJ1-1
d_gene: -
CDR3nt: TGCGCCAGCAGCCAAGATAGGTGGGGTAACACTGAAGCTTTCTTT
CDR3aa: CASSQDRWGNTEAFF

v_gene: TRBV6-2/TRBV6-3
abundance: -
j_gene: TRBJ2-6
d_gene: -
CDR3nt: TGTGCCAGCGGGGGCTACTCTGGGGCCAACGTCCTGACTTTC
CDR3aa: CASGGYSGANVLTF

v_gene: TRBV5-1
abundance: once
j_gene: TRBJ2-7
d_gene: TRBD1
CDR3nt: TGCGCCAGCAGCAGCCGGGACAGCCAGGTCTACGAGCAGTACTTC
CDR3aa: CASSSRDSQVYEQYF

v_gene: TRBV6-5
abundance: many
j_gene: TRBJ2-7
d_gene: -
CDR3nt: TGTGCCAGCAGTTACCCAGGGTCTCTCGAGCAGTACTTC
CDR3aa: CASSYPGSLEQYF

v_gene: TRBV7-8
abundance: many
j_gene: TRBJ2-5
d_gene: -
CDR3nt: TGTGCCAGCAGCCCCCAGGTGGTGGGGAACCAAGAGACCCAGTACTTC
CDR3aa: CASSPQVVGNQETQYF

v_gene: TRBV2
abundance: -
j_gene: TRBJ2-3
d_gene: -
CDR3nt: TGTGCCAGCAGTAGGCGGTCGCAAGTCACAGATACGCAGTATTTT
CDR3aa: CASSRRSQVTDTQYF

v_gene: TRBV28
abundance: many
j_gene: TRBJ1-2
d_gene: -
CDR3nt: TGTGCCAGCAGTTTTGGGGGGGTCGGCTACACCTTC
CDR3aa: CASSFGGVGYTF

v_gene: TRBV4-1
abundance: few
j_gene: TRBJ2-5
d_gene: TRBD1
CDR3nt: TGCGCCAGCAGCCCTCTGACAGGGGATCAAGAGACCCAGTACTTC
CDR3aa: CASSPLTGDQETQYF

v_gene: TRBV6-1
abundance: -
j_gene: TRBJ1-5
d_gene: -
CDR3nt: TGTGCCAGCAGTGAAGCGCTGGGAGGTGCTCAGCCCCAGCATTTT
CDR3aa: CASSEALGGAQPQHF

v_gene: TRBV5-4
abundance: many
j_gene: TRBJ2-7
d_gene: -
CDR3nt: TGTGCCAGCAGCGCGGCAGCCGAGCAGTACTTC
CDR3aa: CASSAAAEQYF

v_gene: TRBV10-3
abundance: -
j_gene: TRBJ2-5
d_gene: -
CDR3nt: TGTGCCATCAGTGTCAACGACCAAGAGACCCAGCACTTC
CDR3aa: CAISVNDQETQHF

v_gene: TRBV27
abundance: many
j_gene: TRBJ2-2
d_gene: TRBD2
CDR3nt: TGTGCCAGCAGTCCCTTCCCCGGACTAGCGGAGGTGTTTTTT
CDR3aa: CASSPFPGLAEVFF

v_gene: TRBV7-2
abundance: -
j_gene: TRBJ2-7
d_gene: TRBD2
CDR3nt: TGTGCCAGCAGCTTCGCGGGGGGGCCCGACGAGCAGTACTTC
CDR3aa: CASSFAGGPDEQYF

v_gene: TRBV6-2/TRBV6-3
abundance: many
j_gene: TRBJ1-1
d_gene: -
CDR3nt: TGTGCCAGCAGTTATTCGGGAAGGGAATCTCTGATCGGGAACACTGAAGCTTTCTTT
CDR3aa: CASSYSGRESLIGNTEAFF

v_gene: TRBV7-2
abundance: many
j_gene: TRBJ1-2
d_gene: TRBD1
CDR3nt: TGTGCCAGCAGCTTCGACAGGGGGAATAGCTATGGCTACACCTTC
CDR3aa: CASSFDRGNSYGYTF

v_gene: TRBV15
abundance: many
j_gene: TRBJ1-2
d_gene: -
CDR3nt: TGTGCCACCAGCAGCCCGGGCCTGAGTGGCTACACCTTC
CDR3aa: CATSSPGLSGYTF

v_gene: TRBV2
abundance: many
j_gene: TRBJ1-1
d_gene: -
CDR3nt: TGTGCCAGCCAAGGGTGGACCTACACTGAAGCTTTCTTT
CDR3aa: CASQGWTYTEAFF

v_gene: TRBV15
abundance: many
j_gene: TRBJ1-5
d_gene: -
CDR3nt: TGTGCCACCAGCAGAGATCCTTCCAGAATCGATAGCAGCGATCAGCCCCAGCATTTT
CDR3aa: CATSRDPSRIDSSDQPQHF